Below, one T cell receptor gamma chain is given with its context. Since a much larger clone is just one base distant, this may be a read error. TCRdb reanalyzed the reads using CATT. The table has 2,600 or so gamma-chain clones, more than 35% seen once. The germline V gene has CDR1 EGSNGY and CDR2 YDSYNSKV. This CDR3 is 13 amino acids long. This sample is part of a study of gamma-delta chains in newborns, infants, children. Study at large: Microbial exposure reportedly drives polyclonal innate γδ T cell expansion after birth.

This receptor was obtained from a child who was a newborn, infant or young child, either healthy, febrile or measles-vaccinated (not recorded which). Sample: blood. The V call is TRGV2, the J call TRGJ1 or TRGJ2. The J gene, left out of TCRdb, was set here by checking the DNA against germline. The CDR3 sequence is CATWGGPNYKKLF. CDR3 in DNA: TGTGCCACCTGGGGCGGGCCGAATTATAAGAAACTCTTT.